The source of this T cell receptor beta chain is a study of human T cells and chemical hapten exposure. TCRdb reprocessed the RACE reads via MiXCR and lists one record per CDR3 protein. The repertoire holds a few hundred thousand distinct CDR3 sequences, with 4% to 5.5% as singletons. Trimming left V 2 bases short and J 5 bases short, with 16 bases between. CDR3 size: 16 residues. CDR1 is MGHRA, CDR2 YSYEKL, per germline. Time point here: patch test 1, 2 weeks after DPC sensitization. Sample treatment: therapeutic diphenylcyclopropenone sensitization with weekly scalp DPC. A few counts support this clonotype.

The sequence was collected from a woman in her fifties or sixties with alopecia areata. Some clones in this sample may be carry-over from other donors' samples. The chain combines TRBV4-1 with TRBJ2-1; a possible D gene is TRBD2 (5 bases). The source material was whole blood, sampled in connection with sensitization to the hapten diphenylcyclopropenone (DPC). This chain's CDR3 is CASSQTPMGVNNEQFF. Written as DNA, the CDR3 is TGCGCCAGCAGCCAAACCCCCATGGGAGTAAACAATGAGCAGTTCTTC.